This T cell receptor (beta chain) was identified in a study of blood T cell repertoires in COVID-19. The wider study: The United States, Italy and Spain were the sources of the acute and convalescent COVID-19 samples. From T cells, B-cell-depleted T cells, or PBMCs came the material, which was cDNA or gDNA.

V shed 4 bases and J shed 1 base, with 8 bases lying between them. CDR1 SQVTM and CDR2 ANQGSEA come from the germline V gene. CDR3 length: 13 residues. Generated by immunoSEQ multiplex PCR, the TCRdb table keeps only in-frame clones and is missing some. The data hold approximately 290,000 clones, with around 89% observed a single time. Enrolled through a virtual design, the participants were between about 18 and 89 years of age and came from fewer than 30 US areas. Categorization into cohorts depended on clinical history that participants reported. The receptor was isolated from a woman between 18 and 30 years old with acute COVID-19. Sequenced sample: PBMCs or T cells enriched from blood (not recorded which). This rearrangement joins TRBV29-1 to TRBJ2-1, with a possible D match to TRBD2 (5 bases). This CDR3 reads CSVVSGSYNEQFF. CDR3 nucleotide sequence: TGCAGCGTTGTAAGCGGTTCCTACAATGAGCAGTTCTTC.